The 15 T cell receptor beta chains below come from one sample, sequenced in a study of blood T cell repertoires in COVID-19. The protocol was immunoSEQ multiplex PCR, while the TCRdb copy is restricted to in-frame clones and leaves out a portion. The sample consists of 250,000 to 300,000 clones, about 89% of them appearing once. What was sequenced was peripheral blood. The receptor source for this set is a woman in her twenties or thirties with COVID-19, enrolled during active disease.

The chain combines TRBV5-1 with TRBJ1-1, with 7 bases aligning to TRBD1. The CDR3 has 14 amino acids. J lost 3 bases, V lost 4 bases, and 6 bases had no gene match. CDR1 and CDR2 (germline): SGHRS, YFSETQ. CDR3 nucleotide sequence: TGCGCCAGCAGCCCTAGGGACAGCTACACTGAAGCTTTCTTT. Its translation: CASSPRDSYTEAFF.

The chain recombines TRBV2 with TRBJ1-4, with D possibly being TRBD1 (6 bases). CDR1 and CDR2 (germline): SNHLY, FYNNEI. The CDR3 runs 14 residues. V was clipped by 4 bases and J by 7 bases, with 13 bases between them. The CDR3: CASSVRQEGEKLFF. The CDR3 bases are TGTGCCAGCAGTGTAAGACAGGAAGGTGAAAAACTGTTTTTT.

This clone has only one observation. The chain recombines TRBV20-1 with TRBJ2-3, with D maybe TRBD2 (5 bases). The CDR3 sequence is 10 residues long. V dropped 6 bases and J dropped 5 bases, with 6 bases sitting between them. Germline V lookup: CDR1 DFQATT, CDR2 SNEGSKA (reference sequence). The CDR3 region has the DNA TGCAGTGCGGGAGTAGATACGCAGTATTTT. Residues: CSAGVDTQYF.

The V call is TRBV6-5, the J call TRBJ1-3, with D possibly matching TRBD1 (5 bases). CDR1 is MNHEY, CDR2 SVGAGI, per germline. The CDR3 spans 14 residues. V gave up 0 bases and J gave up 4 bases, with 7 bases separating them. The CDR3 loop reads CASSYSPGGNTIYF. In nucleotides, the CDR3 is TGTGCCAGCAGTTACTCACCAGGGGGAAACACCATATATTTT.

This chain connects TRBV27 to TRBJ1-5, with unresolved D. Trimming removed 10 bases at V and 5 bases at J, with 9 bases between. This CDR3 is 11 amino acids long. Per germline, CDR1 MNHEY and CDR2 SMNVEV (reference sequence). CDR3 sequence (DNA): TGTGCCAACCTAAATGATCAGCCCCAGCATTTT. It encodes CANLNDQPQHF.

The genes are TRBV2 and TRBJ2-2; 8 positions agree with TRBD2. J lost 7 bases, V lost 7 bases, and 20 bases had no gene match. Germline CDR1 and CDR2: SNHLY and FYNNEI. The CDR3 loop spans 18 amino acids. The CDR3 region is CASTRNLGTSGVNGELFF. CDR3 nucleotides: TGTGCCAGCACCCGAAACCTGGGGACTAGTGGGGTTAACGGGGAGCTGTTTTTT. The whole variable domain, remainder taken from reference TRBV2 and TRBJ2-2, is EPEVTQTPSHQVTQMGQEVILRCVPISNHLYFYWYRQILGQKVEFLVSFYNNEISEKSEIFDDQFSVERPDGSNFTLKIRSTKLEDSAMYFCASTRNLGTSGVNGELFFGEGSRLTVL.

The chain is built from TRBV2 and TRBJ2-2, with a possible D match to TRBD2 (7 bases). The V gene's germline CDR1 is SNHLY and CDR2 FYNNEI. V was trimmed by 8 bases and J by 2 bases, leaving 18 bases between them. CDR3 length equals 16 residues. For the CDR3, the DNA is TGTGCCAGCCTAGGGGGGGTGACTGCTAACACCGGGGAGCTGTTTTTT. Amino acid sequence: CASLGGVTANTGELFF. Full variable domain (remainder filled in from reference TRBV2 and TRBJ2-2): EPEVTQTPSHQVTQMGQEVILRCVPISNHLYFYWYRQILGQKVEFLVSFYNNEISEKSEIFDDQFSVERPDGSNFTLKIRSTKLEDSAMYFCASLGGVTANTGELFFGEGSRLTVL.

CDR3: CASSSGSRGETQYF. CDR3 DNA sequence: TGTGCCAGCAGCTCCGGGTCCCGAGGGGAGACCCAGTACTTC. V is TRBV7-7 and J is TRBJ2-5; possibly TRBD2 for D (5 bases). The CDR3 consists of 14 residues. CDR1 and CDR2 (germline): SSHAT, FNYEAQ (reference sequence). V dropped 4 bases and J dropped 5 bases, with 14 bases sitting between them.

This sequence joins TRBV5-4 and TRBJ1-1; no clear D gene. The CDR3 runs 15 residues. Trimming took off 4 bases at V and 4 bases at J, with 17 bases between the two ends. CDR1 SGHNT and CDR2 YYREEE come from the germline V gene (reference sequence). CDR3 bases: TGTGCCAGCAGCCCTCGAAATCGATACGGCACTGAAGCTTTCTTT. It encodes CASSPRNRYGTEAFF.

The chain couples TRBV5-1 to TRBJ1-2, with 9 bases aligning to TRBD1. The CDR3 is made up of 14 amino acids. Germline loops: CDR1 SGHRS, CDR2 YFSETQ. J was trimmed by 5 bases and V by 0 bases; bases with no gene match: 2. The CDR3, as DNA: TGCGCCAGCAGCTTGGGGGACAGGGAATATGGCTACACCTTC. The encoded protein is CASSLGDREYGYTF.

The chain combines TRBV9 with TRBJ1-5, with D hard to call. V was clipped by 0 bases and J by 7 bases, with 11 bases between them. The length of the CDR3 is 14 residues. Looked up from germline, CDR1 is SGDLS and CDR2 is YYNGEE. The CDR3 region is CASSVGPDNQPQHF. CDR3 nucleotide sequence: TGTGCCAGCAGCGTAGGGCCAGACAACCAGCCCCAGCATTTT.

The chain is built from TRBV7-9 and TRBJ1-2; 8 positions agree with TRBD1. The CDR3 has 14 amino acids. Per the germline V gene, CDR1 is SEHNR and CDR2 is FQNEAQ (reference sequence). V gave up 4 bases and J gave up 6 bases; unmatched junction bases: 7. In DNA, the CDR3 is TGTGCCAGCAGCTCGGACAGGGAGTCTCATGGCTACACCTTC. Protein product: CASSSDRESHGYTF. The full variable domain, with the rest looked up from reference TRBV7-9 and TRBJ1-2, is DTGVSQNPRHKITKRGQNVTFRCDPISEHNRLYWYRQTLGQGPEFLTYFQNEAQLEKSRLLSDRFSAERPKGSFSTLEIQRTEQGDSAMYLCASSSDRESHGYTFGSGTRLTVV.

This CDR3 is CASSGLAGGTDTQYF. CDR3 sequence (DNA): TGTGCCAGCAGTGGTCTAGCGGGAGGAACAGATACGCAGTATTTT. This sequence joins TRBV27 and TRBJ2-3; 11 bases match TRBD2. The V gene's germline CDR1 is MNHEY and CDR2 SMNVEV (reference sequence). V trimming: 5 bases; J trimming: 3 bases; junction bases outside the gene matches: 4. The CDR3 has 15 residues.

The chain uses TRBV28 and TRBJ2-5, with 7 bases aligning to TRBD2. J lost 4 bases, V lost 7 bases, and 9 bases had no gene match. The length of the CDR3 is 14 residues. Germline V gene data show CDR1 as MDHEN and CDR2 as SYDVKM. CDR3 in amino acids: CASMTTSQRETQYF. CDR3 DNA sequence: TGTGCCAGCATGACGACTAGCCAGAGAGAGACCCAGTACTTC.

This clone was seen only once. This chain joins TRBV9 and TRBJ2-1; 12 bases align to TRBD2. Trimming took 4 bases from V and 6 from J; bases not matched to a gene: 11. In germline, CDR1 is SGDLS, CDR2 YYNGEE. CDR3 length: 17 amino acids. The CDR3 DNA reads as TGTGCCAGCAGCCCCTCGACTGGGACTAGCGGGTTCAATGAGCAGTTCTTC. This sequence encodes CASSPSTGTSGFNEQFF.